These T cell receptor beta chains were read from a single sample in a study of CD8 T cells in Susac syndrome. A single record per CDR3 protein comes from TCRdb applying MiXCR to the immunoSEQ multiplex PCR reads. The sample lists about 70,000 distinct CDR3 sequences, nearly 96% seen once, with 0.085% to 0.14% in the top ten. What was sequenced was CD4+ T cells from PBMCs. These receptors all stem from a human donor with multiple sclerosis. Each CDR3 is given with its conserved first and last residue. D genes are given only for firm matches. The size entry is marked missing in some rows and otherwise reads once, few, many or a size class.

TGTGCCAGCAGCCAAGACGGCTACAATGAGCAGTTCTTC CASSQDGYNEQFF . TRBJ2-1 TRBV4-2 few
TGTGCCAGCAGCCAAGACAGAGGGGGGACAGATACGCAGTATTTT CASSQDRGGTDTQYF . TRBJ2-3 TRBV7-9 .
TGTGCCAGCAGCCAGGGTCAGAGGAATTCACCCCTCCACTTT CASSQGQRNSPLHF . TRBJ1-6 TRBV3-1 .
TGTGCCAGCAGGGAGGGACAGCAGGGCGAGCAGACCCAGTACTTC CASREGQQGEQTQYF . TRBJ2-5 TRBV6-1 .
TGTGCCAGCAGTTACTCGGTGCAGGCCGGGACGAACGCTTTCTTT CASSYSVQAGTNAFF . TRBJ1-1 TRBV6-2/TRBV6-3 .
TGTGCCAGCAGTTACTCGATGGGCGAGGGGGGCTACACCTTC CASSYSMGEGGYTF . TRBJ1-2 TRBV6-5 .
TGCAGCGTGGCCCGGGGTCAGGTGGCCTATGGCTACACCTTC CSVARGQVAYGYTF . TRBJ1-2 TRBV29-1 .
TGTGCCAGCAGCGGACCGCGGAGCGGGGGGTCCTACAATGAGCAGTTCTTC CASSGPRSGGSYNEQFF TRBD2 TRBJ2-1 TRBV7-9 .
TGTGCCAGCAGTTTTGGGGGGGGGATGTACGAGCAGTACTTC CASSFGGGMYEQYF TRBD2 TRBJ2-7 TRBV12-3/TRBV12-4 .
TGTGCCAGCAGGTACGGGGACCTGAACACTGAAGCTTTCTTT CASRYGDLNTEAFF . TRBJ1-1 TRBV3-1 .
TGCAGCGTTGAAGAGCCCCGGGGTCAGCCCCAGCATTTT CSVEEPRGQPQHF . TRBJ1-5 TRBV29-1 .
TGTGCCAGCAAGCCGGGACAGGGAATACGGGGCTACACCTTC CASKPGQGIRGYTF TRBD1 TRBJ1-2 TRBV6-5 .
TGTGCCAGCAGCTTAGTGCGTCCAGGGCGGGATTCACCCCTCCACTTT CASSLVRPGRDSPLHF . TRBJ1-6 TRBV11-2 .
TGTGCCAGCAGCTTGGGATCCGGGGTCGAGACCCAGTACTTC CASSLGSGVETQYF . TRBJ2-5 TRBV5-4 .
TGTGCCAGCAGTGCCAGGCGGGGGGCACGGGGCTACACCTTC CASSARRGARGYTF . TRBJ1-2 TRBV6-1 .
TGTGCCAGCAGCTTCTACCAAGAGACCCAGTACTTC CASSFYQETQYF . TRBJ2-5 TRBV5-4 .
TGCGCCAGCAGCCACCCGGGACGGCCTCCCTACGAGCAGTACTTC CASSHPGRPPYEQYF . TRBJ2-7 TRBV4-1 .
TGCAGTGCTAGCAAGGCCTACGAGCAGTACTTC CSASKAYEQYF . TRBJ2-7 TRBV20-1 .
TGTGCCAGCAGCTGGCGGGGGGGCAGCTCCTACGAGCAGTACTTC CASSWRGGSSYEQYF TRBD2 TRBJ2-7 TRBV5-6 .
TGTGCCAGCAGCGATCGGGGGGTTGGACCTAATTCACCCCTCCACTTT CASSDRGVGPNSPLHF . TRBJ1-6 TRBV3-1 once
TGCGCCACCGGCTCCTACAATGAGCAGTTCTTC CATGSYNEQFF . TRBJ2-1 TRBV4-1 few
TGTGCCAGCAGACACAAAACTTGGGGGCCAGGGGAAGCTTTCTTT CASRHKTWGPGEAFF . TRBJ1-1 TRBV6-5 .
TGTGCCAGTAGTTCAAACAGGGGGGGCAATCAGCCCCAGCATTTT CASSSNRGGNQPQHF TRBD1 TRBJ1-5 TRBV19 once
TGCGCCAGCAGCTTGCTGACTAGCGGGGGTACAGATACGCAGTATTTT CASSLLTSGGTDTQYF TRBD2 TRBJ2-3 TRBV5-1 .
TGTGCCAGCAGCCACGCAAACAGGAAAACTTTCTTT CASSHANRKTFF . TRBJ1-1 TRBV5-4 .
TGTGCCAGCAGCGCCGGACGGCTAAACTATGGCTACACCTTC CASSAGRLNYGYTF . TRBJ1-2 TRBV7-2 .
TGTGCCAGCCGAGTTTTCCGGGACAGGGGGCTCGGGGAGCAGTACTTC CASRVFRDRGLGEQYF TRBD1 TRBJ2-7 TRBV5-4 once
TGCGCCAGCAGCCCAAACGGGGGACAGTACAATGAGCAGTTCTTC CASSPNGGQYNEQFF . TRBJ2-1 TRBV5-1 .